This note documents a single TCR beta chain sequence. This entry comes from a study of blood T cell repertoires in COVID-19. Methods used by the authors: Researchers report that nucleated cell counts were estimated from reference gene primer amplification. Repertoires were generated with immunoSEQ multiplex PCR, while TCRdb's copy carries only in-frame clones and drops some. V and J calls and clone size are those listed in that table; D and trimming were worked out from the DNA. The sample holds 270,000 or so clones, about 89% seen once. This clonotype was sampled from a woman between 35 and 50 years old who had recovered from COVID-19. The source material was peripheral blood.

The CDR3 protein is CASSYGQGADTQYF. Here the CDR3 DNA reads TGTGCCAGCAGTTACGGACAGGGGGCAGATACGCAGTATTTT. The chain combines TRBV6-6 with TRBJ2-3, with TRBD1 matching over 10 bases. The germline V gene has CDR1 MNHNY and CDR2 SVGAGI (reference sequence). CDR3 size: 14 residues. The V and J ends lost 2 bases and 4 bases, in that order; junction bases with no gene match: 0.